One and the same sample provided the 20 T cell receptor beta chains below, sequenced in a study of human T cells and chemical hapten exposure. The time point here: patch test 1, 2 weeks after DPC sensitization. The treatment was: therapeutic diphenylcyclopropenone sensitization with weekly scalp DPC. A single record per CDR3 protein comes from TCRdb applying MiXCR to the RACE reads. The sample yields 150,000 to 200,000 distinct CDR3 sequences, about 14% seen once. The specimen comprised whole blood, sampled in connection with sensitization to the hapten diphenylcyclopropenone (DPC). These receptor sequences come from a woman aged 25-40 years with alopecia areata. Some clones in this sample may be carry-over from other donors' samples.

With regard to this clonotype: Possible read error: a much larger clone is one base away. V and J are TRBV5-1 and TRBJ1-1, with D uncertain. V lost 0 bases, J lost 4 bases, and 7 bases lay in between. Germline V gene data show CDR1 as SGHRS and CDR2 as YFSETQ. The CDR3 consists of 13 residues. The CDR3 DNA follows: TGCGCCAGCAGCTTGGACACGGGCACTGAAGCTTTCTTT. Protein sequence: CASSLDTGTEAFF.

The chain joins TRBV7-9 to TRBJ2-7; D unresolved. Trimming took 4 bases from V and 3 from J, leaving 10 bases between them. The length of the CDR3 is 13 residues. The germline CDR1 and CDR2 sequences are SEHNR and FQNEAQ (reference sequence). CDR3 region: CASSSARSYEQYF. Written as DNA, the CDR3 is TGTGCCAGCAGCTCGGCTCGGAGCTACGAGCAGTACTTC.

The gene calls are TRBV7-2 and TRBJ2-3, with 7 nucleotides matching TRBD2. Germline V gene data show CDR1 as SGHTA and CDR2 as FQGNSA. V trimming: 5 bases; J trimming: 0 bases; junction bases outside the gene matches: 8. The CDR3 covers 16 residues. The CDR3 here is CASSPNFGGSTDTQYF. The CDR3 DNA reads as TGTGCCAGCAGCCCAAACTTCGGGGGGAGCACAGATACGCAGTATTTT.

The chain has TRBV6-6 and TRBJ1-4; 8 bases match TRBD1. This CDR3 has 13 amino acids. In germline, CDR1 is MNHNY, CDR2 SVGAGI (reference sequence). V shed 2 bases and J 8 bases; nucleotides not matched to a gene: 1. CDR3: CASSYGTGEKLFF. CDR3 sequence (DNA): TGTGCCAGCAGTTACGGGACAGGCGAAAAACTGTTTTTT.

This clonotype has ten or more counts. The chain employs TRBV6-1 and TRBJ2-5, with D perhaps given as TRBD1 or TRBD2 (6 bases each). V was shortened by 7 bases and J by 2 bases, with 14 bases between the two germline ends. The CDR3 is 14 residues long. From germline, CDR1 is MNHNS and CDR2 SASEGT. The CDR3 region is CASIGGTFQETQYF. For the CDR3, the DNA is TGTGCCAGCATAGGGGGGACATTTCAAGAGACCCAGTACTTC.

Points on this clonotype: In this CDR3 the conserved last residue, phenylalanine or tryptophan, is missing, so a read error is likely. CDR3 in DNA: TGTGCCAGCAGCTTAGTTCGGGGAGCCATGGGGCGGATTGTGAACACTGAAGCTTTCTAT. As protein: CASSLVRGAMGRIVNTEAFY. The rearrangement uses TRBV7-2 and TRBJ1-1; D is perhaps TRBD1 (5 bases). In germline, CDR1 is SGHTA, CDR2 FQGNSA. Deletions cut 1 base from V and 0 bases from J, with 24 bases between. The CDR3 is made up of 20 amino acids.

There are a few counts of this clonotype. V usage is TRBV6-5 and J usage is TRBJ1-2; weak D call: TRBD1 (5 bases). CDR3 length equals 15 residues. Trimming took 2 bases from V and 5 from J, leaving 15 bases between them. CDR1 and CDR2 from the germline V gene are MNHEY and SVGAGI. As DNA, the CDR3 is TGTGCCAGCAGTTACGGTGCCGACGGGGGATATGGCTACACCTTC. Translating gives CASSYGADGGYGYTF.

This clonotype was detected many times. This chain connects TRBV6-2 or TRBV6-3 to TRBJ1-1; TRBD1 matches at 9 bases. This CDR3 region has 17 residues. The germline CDR1 and CDR2 sequences are MNHEY and SVGEGT. The ends lost 5 bases at V and 1 base at J; junction bases unmatched: 11. The CDR3 loop reads CASSHRDRANSNTEAFF. The CDR3 bases are TGTGCCAGCAGTCATAGGGACAGGGCGAACTCGAACACTGAAGCTTTCTTT.

The chain joins TRBV5-1 to TRBJ2-1; D is ambiguous. There are 10 residues in the CDR3. CDR1 and CDR2 (germline): SGHRS, YFSETQ. V lost 9 bases to trimming and J lost 9 bases, with 10 bases between them. This chain's CDR3 is CATRAPEQFF. CDR3 nucleotide sequence: TGCGCCACCCGGGCGCCTGAGCAGTTCTTC. The full variable domain, rest sourced from reference TRBV5-1 and TRBJ2-1, is KAGVTQTPRYLIKTRGQQVTLSCSPISGHRSVSWYQQTPGQGLQFLFEYFSETQRNKGNFPGRFSGRQFSNSRSEMNVSTLELGDSALYLCATRAPEQFFGPGTRLTVL.

This clonotype was seen ten or more times. J is TRBJ2-2 and V is TRBV7-9; possibly TRBD2 for D (5 bases). CDR1 is SEHNR and CDR2 is FQNEAQ in the germline V gene (reference sequence). The CDR3 has 17 residues. V lost 2 bases and J 1 base, leaving 14 bases between the germline ends. The CDR3, as DNA: TGTGCCAGCAGCTTAATGGACTCATGGGAGAACACCGGGGAGCTGTTTTTT. Residues: CASSLMDSWENTGELFF.

Details on this clonotype: One end of the junction varies from germline; a read error may be responsible. The chain uses TRBV7-3 and TRBJ2-2; 10 nucleotides align to TRBD1. CDR3 length: 16 residues. CDR1 SGHTA and CDR2 FQGTGA come from the germline V gene. Here the CDR3 DNA reads TGTGCCAGCAGCCCCGGACAGGGGGTATATACCGGGGAGCCGTTTTTT. The encoded protein is CASSPGQGVYTGEPFF.

This clonotype was seen repeatedly, ten times or more. The V call is TRBV9, the J call TRBJ2-1; no clear D. CDR3 size: 12 residues. The germline gives CDR1 SGDLS, CDR2 YYNGEE. V lost 3 bases, J lost 9 bases, and 10 bases lay in between. The CDR3 loop is CASSAQIGEQFF. CDR3 bases: TGTGCCAGCAGCGCCCAGATCGGTGAGCAGTTCTTC.

V usage is TRBV6-5 and J usage is TRBJ1-3, with a weak D call TRBD1 (6 bases). The germline V and J ends were trimmed by 6 bases and 2 bases, with 11 bases remaining between them. Germline lookup yields CDR1 MNHEY and CDR2 SVGAGI. The length of the CDR3 is 14 residues. The CDR3 is CASSQDRTGNTIYF. CDR3 in DNA: TGTGCCAGCAGCCAAGACAGGACTGGAAACACCATATATTTT.

This clonotype was counted between two and nine times. The V gene is TRBV29-1, the J gene TRBJ1-1, with a possible D match to TRBD1 (5 bases). Between the trimmed V and J ends, which lost 7 bases and 3 bases, there was a span of 21 bases. Germline loops: CDR1 SQVTM, CDR2 ANQGSEA. The CDR3 extends over 15 amino acids. CDR3 in amino acids: CSALGIQGMDTEAFF. CDR3 in DNA: TGCAGCGCCTTGGGGATTCAGGGCATGGACACTGAAGCTTTCTTT. The full variable domain, with the rest looked up from reference TRBV29-1 and TRBJ1-1, is SAVISQKPSRDICQRGTSLTIQCQVDSQVTMMFWYRQQPGQSLTLIATANQGSEATYESGFVIDKFPISRPNLTFSTLTVSNMSPEDSSIYLCSALGIQGMDTEAFFGQGTRLTVV.

The V call is TRBV6-1, the J call TRBJ2-1, with D perhaps assigned TRBD1 or TRBD2 (5 bases each). Germline CDR1 and CDR2: MNHNS and SASEGT. The CDR3 extends over 15 amino acids. V shed 3 bases and J shed 4 bases, with 13 bases lying between them. The CDR3 DNA follows: TGTGCCAGCAGTGAGATGGCAGGGAGTTACAATGAGCAGTTCTTC. It translates to CASSEMAGSYNEQFF.

This chain joins TRBV29-1 and TRBJ1-1; TRBD1 might be the D (6 bases). Germline CDR1 reads SQVTM; CDR2 reads ANQGSEA. This CDR3 comprises 13 residues. The V end lost 5 bases, the J end lost 4 bases, and 14 bases lay between the germline ends. This CDR3 is CSVRRGMGTEAFF. CDR3 nucleotide sequence: TGCAGCGTTAGAAGGGGGATGGGCACTGAAGCTTTCTTT.

V is TRBV6-1 and J is TRBJ1-4; D perhaps matches TRBD1 (6 bases). The CDR3 sequence is 14 residues long. Looked up from germline, CDR1 is MNHNS and CDR2 is SASEGT. Trimming pared 2 bases from V and 6 bases from J, leaving 10 bases between. CDR3 sequence reads: CASSEQQGDEKLFF. As DNA, the CDR3 is TGTGCCAGCAGTGAACAACAGGGTGATGAAAAACTGTTTTTT.

The chain links TRBV10-3 to TRBJ1-4, with TRBD1 as a possible D gene (6 bases). V shed 6 bases and J shed 8 bases, with 7 bases lying between them. The CDR3 covers 11 residues. The germline V gene has CDR1 ENHRY and CDR2 SYGVKD. CDR3 sequence (DNA): TGTGCCATCAGCGGGGGCGAAAAACTGTTTTTT. This gives the protein CAISGGEKLFF.

This clonotype was counted a few times. The chain employs TRBV6-5 and TRBJ1-5; 8 bases align to TRBD1. After removal of 8 bases from V and 9 bases from J, the junction contained 15 bases not matched to a gene. This CDR3 has 15 amino acids. CDR1 MNHEY and CDR2 SVGAGI come from the germline V gene. CDR3 amino acids: CASRSGGNFGGPQHF. The CDR3 coding sequence is TGTGCCAGCCGGTCAGGGGGCAACTTCGGTGGGCCCCAGCATTTT.

This clonotype was counted a few times. The chain uses TRBV12-3 or TRBV12-4 and TRBJ1-5; a weak D match, TRBD1 (5 bases). The CDR3 loop spans 12 amino acids. V was shortened by 6 bases and J by 11 bases, with 14 bases between the two germline ends. CDR3 amino acids: CASSGTPSTQHF. DNA for the CDR3: TGTGCCAGCAGCGGGACCCCCTCGACCCAGCATTTT.